This T cell receptor beta chain was sequenced during a study of shared clonotypes between healthy human individuals. Sequenced by immunoSEQ multiplex PCR; TCRdb stores in-frame clones only, minus some. Here the sample spans around 990,000 clones, roughly 77% being singletons. V dropped 5 bases and J dropped 0; count of bases not matched to a gene: 4. Germline V gives CDR1 SGHAT, CDR2 FQNNGV. The CDR3 runs to 14 residues. The chain carries TRBV11-2 and TRBJ2-7; TRBD2 matches at 7 bases. This sequence was found in a young man in good health. Some clones in this sample may be carry-over from other donors' samples. Sequences were obtained from memory CD4+ T cells from PBMCs. As to subset: CD45RA-negative fraction. CDR3 loop: CASSPGLVSYEQYF. In nucleotides, the CDR3 is TGTGCCAGCAGCCCCGGACTAGTCTCCTACGAGCAGTACTTC.